The 2 T cell receptor beta chains reported below all come from one sample, sequenced in a study of shared clonotypes between healthy human individuals. Using immunoSEQ multiplex PCR, the repertoire was profiled, and TCRdb retains in-frame clones only, with some absent. The sample has about 650,000 clones, 95% seen once; the top ten hold 0.095% to 0.12%. The naive CD8 subset, CD45RO-negative cells positively selected for CCR7, excluded terminally differentiated effector memory CD45RA+ cells. Source material: naive CD8+ T cells sorted from blood. The receptors shown here come from a woman between 25 and 40 years old in good health.

This sequence joins TRBV28 and TRBJ2-3; D is unresolved. The V end was cut by 1 base, the J end by 3 bases, with 11 bases between. Germline CDR1 MDHEN, CDR2 SYDVKM. The CDR3 is 15 residues long. The CDR3 protein is CASSLSADGTDTQYF. The CDR3 DNA reads as TGTGCCAGCAGTTTATCGGCAGACGGAACAGATACGCAGTATTTT.

Comments on this clone: The same CDR3 also results from other DNA sequences found in this sample. This chain connects TRBV19 to TRBJ2-7; TRBD1 matches 9 bases. This CDR3 is built from 15 residues. From germline, CDR1 is LNHDA and CDR2 SQIVND (reference sequence). Trimming at V came to 4 bases and at J to 0 bases, leaving 4 bases not matched to a gene. In DNA, the CDR3 is TGTGCCAGTAGTACGGGACAGGGAAGCTCCTACGAGCAGTACTTC. Translation: CASSTGQGSSYEQYF.